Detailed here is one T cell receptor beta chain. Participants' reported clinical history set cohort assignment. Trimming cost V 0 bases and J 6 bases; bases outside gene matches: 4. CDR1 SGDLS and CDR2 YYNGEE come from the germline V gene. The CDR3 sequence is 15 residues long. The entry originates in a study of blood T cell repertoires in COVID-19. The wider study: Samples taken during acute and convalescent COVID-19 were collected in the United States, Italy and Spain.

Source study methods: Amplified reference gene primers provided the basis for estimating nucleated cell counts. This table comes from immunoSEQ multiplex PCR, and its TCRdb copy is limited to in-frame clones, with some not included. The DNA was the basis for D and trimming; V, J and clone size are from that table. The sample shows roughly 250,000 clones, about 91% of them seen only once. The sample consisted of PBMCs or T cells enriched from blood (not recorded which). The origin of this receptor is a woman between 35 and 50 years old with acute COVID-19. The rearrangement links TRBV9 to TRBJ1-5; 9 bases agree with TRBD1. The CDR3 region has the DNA TGTGCCAGCAGCGTAGGGGGACAGGGAAGTCAGCCCCAGCATTTT. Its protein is CASSVGGQGSQPQHF.